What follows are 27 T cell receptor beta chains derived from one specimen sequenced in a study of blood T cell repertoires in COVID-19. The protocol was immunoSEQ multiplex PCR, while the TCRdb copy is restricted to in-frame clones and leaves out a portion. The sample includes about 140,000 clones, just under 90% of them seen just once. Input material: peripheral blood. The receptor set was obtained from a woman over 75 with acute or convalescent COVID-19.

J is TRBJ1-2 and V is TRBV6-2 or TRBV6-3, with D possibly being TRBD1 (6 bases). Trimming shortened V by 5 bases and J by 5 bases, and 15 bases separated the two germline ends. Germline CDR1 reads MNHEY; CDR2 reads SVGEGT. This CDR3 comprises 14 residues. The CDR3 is CASSDRSSWYGYTF. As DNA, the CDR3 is TGTGCCAGCAGTGACAGGTCGTCCTGGTATGGCTACACCTTC.

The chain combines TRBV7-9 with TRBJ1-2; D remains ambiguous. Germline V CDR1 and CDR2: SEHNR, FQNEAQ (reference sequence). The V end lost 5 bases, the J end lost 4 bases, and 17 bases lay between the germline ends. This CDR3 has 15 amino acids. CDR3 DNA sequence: TGTGCCAGCAGCCCTAATCCGATGGCGGGCTATGGCTACACCTTC. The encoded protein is CASSPNPMAGYGYTF.

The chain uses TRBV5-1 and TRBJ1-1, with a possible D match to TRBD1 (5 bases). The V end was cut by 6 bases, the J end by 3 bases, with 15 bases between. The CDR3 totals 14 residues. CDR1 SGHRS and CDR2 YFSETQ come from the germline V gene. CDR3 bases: TGCGCCAGCACCTACATTAAGGGGTACACTGAAGCTTTCTTT. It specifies CASTYIKGYTEAFF. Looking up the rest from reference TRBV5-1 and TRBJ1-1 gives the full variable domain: KAGVTQTPRYLIKTRGQQVTLSCSPISGHRSVSWYQQTPGQGLQFLFEYFSETQRNKGNFPGRFSGRQFSNSRSEMNVSTLELGDSALYLCASTYIKGYTEAFFGQGTRLTVV.

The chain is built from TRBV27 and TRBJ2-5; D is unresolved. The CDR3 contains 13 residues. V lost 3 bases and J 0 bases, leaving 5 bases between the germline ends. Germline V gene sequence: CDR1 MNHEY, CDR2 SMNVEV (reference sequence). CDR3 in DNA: TGTGCCAGCAGTTTCCTAAACCAAGAGACCCAGTACTTC. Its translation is CASSFLNQETQYF.

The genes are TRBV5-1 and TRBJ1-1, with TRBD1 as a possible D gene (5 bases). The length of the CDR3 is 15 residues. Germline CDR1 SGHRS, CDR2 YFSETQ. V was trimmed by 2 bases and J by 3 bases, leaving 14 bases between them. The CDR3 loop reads CASSFSGGRDTEAFF. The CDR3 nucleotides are TGCGCCAGCAGCTTTTCGGGGGGAAGAGACACTGAAGCTTTCTTT.

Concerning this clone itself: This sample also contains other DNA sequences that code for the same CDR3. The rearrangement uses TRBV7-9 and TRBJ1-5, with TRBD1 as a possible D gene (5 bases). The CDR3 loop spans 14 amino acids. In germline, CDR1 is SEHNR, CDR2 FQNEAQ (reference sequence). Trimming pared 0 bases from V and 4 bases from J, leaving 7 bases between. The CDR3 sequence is CASSLAGGNQPQHF. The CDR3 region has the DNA TGTGCCAGCAGCTTAGCCGGGGGAAATCAGCCCCAGCATTTT.

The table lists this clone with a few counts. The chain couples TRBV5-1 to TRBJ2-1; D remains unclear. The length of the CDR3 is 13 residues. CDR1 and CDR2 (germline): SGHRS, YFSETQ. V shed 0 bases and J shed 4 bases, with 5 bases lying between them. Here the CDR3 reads CASSLDIYNEQFF. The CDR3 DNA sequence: TGCGCCAGCAGCTTGGACATATACAATGAGCAGTTCTTC. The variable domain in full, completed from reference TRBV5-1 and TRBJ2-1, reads KAGVTQTPRYLIKTRGQQVTLSCSPISGHRSVSWYQQTPGQGLQFLFEYFSETQRNKGNFPGRFSGRQFSNSRSEMNVSTLELGDSALYLCASSLDIYNEQFFGPGTRLTVL.

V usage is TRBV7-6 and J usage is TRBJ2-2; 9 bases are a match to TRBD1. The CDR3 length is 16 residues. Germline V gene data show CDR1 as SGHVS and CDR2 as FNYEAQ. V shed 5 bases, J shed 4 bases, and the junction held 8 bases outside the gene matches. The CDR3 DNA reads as TGTGCCAGCAGCCCAAGAGGGACAGGGTCCACCGGGGAGCTGTTTTTT. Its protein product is CASSPRGTGSTGELFF.

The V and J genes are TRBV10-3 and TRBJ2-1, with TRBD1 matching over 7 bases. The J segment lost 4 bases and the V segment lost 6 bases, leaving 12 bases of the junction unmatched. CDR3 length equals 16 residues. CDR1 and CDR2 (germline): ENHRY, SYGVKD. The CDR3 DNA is TGTGCCATCAGGAGATCCACAGGGGTGAATTACAATGAGCAGTTCTTC. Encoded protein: CAIRRSTGVNYNEQFF.

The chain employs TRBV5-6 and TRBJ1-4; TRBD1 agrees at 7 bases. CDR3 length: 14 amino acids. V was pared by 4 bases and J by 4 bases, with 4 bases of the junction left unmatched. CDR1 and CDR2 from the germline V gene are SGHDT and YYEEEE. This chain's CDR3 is CASSRTGLNEKLFF. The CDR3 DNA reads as TGTGCCAGCAGCCGGACAGGCCTTAATGAAAAACTGTTTTTT.

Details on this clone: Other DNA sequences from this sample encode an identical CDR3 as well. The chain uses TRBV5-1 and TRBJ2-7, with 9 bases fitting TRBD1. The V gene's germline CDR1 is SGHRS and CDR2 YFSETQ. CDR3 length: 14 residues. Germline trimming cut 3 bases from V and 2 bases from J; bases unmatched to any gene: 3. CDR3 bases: TGCGCCAGCAGCTCGGGACAGGGAGCCTACGAGCAGTACTTC. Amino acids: CASSSGQGAYEQYF.

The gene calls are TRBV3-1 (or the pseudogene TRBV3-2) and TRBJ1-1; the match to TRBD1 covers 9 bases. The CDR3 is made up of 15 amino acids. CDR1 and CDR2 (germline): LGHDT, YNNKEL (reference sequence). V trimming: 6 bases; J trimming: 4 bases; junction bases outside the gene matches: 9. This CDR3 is CASSPPQGAITEAFF. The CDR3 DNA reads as TGTGCCAGCAGTCCACCACAGGGGGCGATCACTGAAGCTTTCTTT.

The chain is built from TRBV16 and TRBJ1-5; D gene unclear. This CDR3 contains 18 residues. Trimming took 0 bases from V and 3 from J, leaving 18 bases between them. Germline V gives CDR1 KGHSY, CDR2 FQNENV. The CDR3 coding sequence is TGTGCCAGCAGCCAATCTCGTTCGAGCCGGGGATCCAATCAGCCCCAGCATTTT. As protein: CASSQSRSSRGSNQPQHF.

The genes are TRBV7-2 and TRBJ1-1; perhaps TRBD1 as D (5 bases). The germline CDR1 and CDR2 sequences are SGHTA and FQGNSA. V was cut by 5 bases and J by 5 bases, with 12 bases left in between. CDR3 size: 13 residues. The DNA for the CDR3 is TGTGCCAGCAGCAGCCAGGGTGGAACTGAAGCTTTCTTT. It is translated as CASSSQGGTEAFF. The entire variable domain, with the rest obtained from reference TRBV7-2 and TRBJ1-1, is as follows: GAGVSQSPSNKVTEKGKDVELRCDPISGHTALYWYRQSLGQGLEFLIYFQGNSAPDKSGLPSDRFSAERTGGSVSTLTIQRTQQEDSAVYLCASSSQGGTEAFFGQGTRLTVV.

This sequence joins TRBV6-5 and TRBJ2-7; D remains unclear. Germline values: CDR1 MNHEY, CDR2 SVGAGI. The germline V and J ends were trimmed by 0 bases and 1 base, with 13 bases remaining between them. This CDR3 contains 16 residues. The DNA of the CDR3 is TGTGCCAGCAGTTACTCTCAGGTCGGTGGGTCCTACGAGCAGTACTTC. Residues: CASSYSQVGGSYEQYF.

CDR3 protein: CASRTGKWAFF. The CDR3 DNA is TGTGCAAGTCGAACAGGCAAATGGGCTTTCTTT. The chain is built from TRBV12-2 and TRBJ1-1; TRBD1 was called by the table and not checked on the DNA. TRBV12-2 is classified as a pseudogene. The CDR3 totals 11 residues.

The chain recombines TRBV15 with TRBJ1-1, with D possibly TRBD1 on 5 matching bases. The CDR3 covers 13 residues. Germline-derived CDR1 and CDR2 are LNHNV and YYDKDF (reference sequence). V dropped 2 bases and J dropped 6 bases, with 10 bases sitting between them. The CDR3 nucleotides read TGTGCCACCAGCAGAAAGGGGTTCGCTGAAGCTTTCTTT. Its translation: CATSRKGFAEAFF.

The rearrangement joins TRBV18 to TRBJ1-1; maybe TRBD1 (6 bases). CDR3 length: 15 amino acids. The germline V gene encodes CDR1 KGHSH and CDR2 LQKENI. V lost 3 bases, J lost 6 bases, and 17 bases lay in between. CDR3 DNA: TGTGCCAGCTCACCCCAGCCTACAGGGATGGCTGAAGCTTTCTTT. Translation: CASSPQPTGMAEAFF.

The CDR3 DNA is TGTGCCAGCAGCTCACAGGGAGCTTCATCCTACACTGAAGCTTTCTTT. Amino acids: CASSSQGASSYTEAFF. This chain connects TRBV7-3 to TRBJ1-1; TRBD1 is a possible D gene (6 bases). The CDR3 is 16 residues long. The V gene lost 4 bases and the J gene lost 3 bases, with 18 bases spanning the gap. Germline assignment: CDR1 SGHTA and CDR2 FQGTGA.

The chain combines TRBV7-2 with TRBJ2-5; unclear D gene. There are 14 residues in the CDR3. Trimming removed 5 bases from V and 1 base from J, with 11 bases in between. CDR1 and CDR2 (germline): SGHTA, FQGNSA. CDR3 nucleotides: TGTGCCAGCAGCCAGTCTTACAGCCAAGAGACCCAGTACTTC. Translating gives CASSQSYSQETQYF.

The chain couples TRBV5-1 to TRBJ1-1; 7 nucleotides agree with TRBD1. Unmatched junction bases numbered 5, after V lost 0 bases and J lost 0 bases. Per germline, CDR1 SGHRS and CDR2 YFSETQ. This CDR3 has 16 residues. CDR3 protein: CASSLGGQILNTEAFF. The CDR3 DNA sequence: TGCGCCAGCAGCTTGGGGGGACAGATTTTGAACACTGAAGCTTTCTTT.

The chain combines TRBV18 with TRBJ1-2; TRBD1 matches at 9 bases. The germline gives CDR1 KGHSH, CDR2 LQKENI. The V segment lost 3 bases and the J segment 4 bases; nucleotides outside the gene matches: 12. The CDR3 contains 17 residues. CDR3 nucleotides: TGTGCCAGCTCACCCTCCGTATCCGGGACAGGGTTCTATGGCTACACCTTC. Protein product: CASSPSVSGTGFYGYTF.

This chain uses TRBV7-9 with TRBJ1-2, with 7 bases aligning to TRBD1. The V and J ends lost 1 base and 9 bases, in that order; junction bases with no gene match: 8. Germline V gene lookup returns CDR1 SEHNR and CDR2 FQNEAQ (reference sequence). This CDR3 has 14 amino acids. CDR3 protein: CASSLGGQGERYTF. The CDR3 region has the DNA TGTGCCAGCAGCTTAGGTGGGCAGGGGGAGCGCTACACCTTC.

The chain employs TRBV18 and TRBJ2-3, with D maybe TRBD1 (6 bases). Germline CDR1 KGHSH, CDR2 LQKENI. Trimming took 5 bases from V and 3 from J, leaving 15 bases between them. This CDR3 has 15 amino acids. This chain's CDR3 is CASSFRQEKTDTQYF. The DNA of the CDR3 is TGTGCCAGCTCATTCCGACAGGAAAAGACAGATACGCAGTATTTT.

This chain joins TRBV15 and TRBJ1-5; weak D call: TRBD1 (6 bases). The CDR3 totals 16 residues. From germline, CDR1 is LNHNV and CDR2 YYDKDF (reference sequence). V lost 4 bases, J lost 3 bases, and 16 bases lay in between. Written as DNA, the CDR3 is TGTGCCACCAGCACGCCCCTACAGGGATACAATCAGCCCCAGCATTTT. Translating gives CATSTPLQGYNQPQHF.

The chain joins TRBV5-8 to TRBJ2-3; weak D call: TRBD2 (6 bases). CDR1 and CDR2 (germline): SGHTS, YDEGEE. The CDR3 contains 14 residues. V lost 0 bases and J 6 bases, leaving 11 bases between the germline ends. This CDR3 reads CASSLGRGSDTQYF. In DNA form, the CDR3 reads TGTGCCAGCAGCTTGGGGAGGGGTTCCGATACGCAGTATTTT.

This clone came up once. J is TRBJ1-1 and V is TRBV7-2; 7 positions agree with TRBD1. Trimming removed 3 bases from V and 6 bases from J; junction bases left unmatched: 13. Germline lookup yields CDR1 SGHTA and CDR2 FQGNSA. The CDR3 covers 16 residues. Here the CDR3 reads CASSFPTTTGAAEAFF. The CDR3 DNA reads TGTGCCAGCAGCTTCCCAACCACTACAGGGGCGGCTGAAGCTTTCTTT.